This T cell receptor (beta chain) was documented in a study of T-cell memory formation after mild COVID-19. Study overall: Each donor largely had its own TCR clusters.

Per the germline V gene, CDR1 is KGHSH and CDR2 is LQKENI. The length of the CDR3 is 15 residues. Between the trimmed V and J ends, which lost 4 bases and 6 bases, there was a span of 15 bases. Employing constant-segment primers, 5'RACE generated TCR alpha and TCR beta cDNA libraries bearing sample barcodes and UMIs. Via MiXCR, TCRdb re-called the 5' RACE reads, giving one row per CDR3 protein. The sample shows approximately 190,000 distinct CDR3 sequences, about 16% of them seen only once. A few counts support this clonotype. The J gene is TRBJ1-4, the V gene TRBV18, with D uncertain. Input material: PBMCs or a T cell subset sorted from them (not recorded which). The receptor's source is an adult woman who had mild COVID-19 (a few samples of this study predate the infection). Cell type and time point are not known. The CDR3 sequence is CASSLSFTTDEKLFF. The DNA of the CDR3 is TGTGCCAGCTCACTTAGCTTCACGACCGATGAAAAACTGTTTTTT.